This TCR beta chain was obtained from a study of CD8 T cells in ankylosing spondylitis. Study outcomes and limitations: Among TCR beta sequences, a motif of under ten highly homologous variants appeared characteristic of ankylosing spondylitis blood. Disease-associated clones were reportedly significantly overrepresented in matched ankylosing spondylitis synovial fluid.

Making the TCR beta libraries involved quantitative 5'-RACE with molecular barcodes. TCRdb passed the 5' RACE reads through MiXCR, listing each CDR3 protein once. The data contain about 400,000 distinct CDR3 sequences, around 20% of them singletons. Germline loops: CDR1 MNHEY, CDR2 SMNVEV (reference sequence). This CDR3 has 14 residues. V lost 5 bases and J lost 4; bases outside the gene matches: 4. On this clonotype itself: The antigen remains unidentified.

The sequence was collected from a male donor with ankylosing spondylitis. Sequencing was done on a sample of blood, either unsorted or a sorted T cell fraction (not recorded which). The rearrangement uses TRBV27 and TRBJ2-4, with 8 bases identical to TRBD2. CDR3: CASSPAGVKNIQYF. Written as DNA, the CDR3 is TGTGCCAGCAGTCCAGCGGGAGTGAAAAACATTCAGTACTTC.